This TCR beta chain stems from a study of blood T cell repertoires in COVID-19. Method: immunoSEQ multiplex PCR; TCRdb's copy keeps in-frame clones and lacks some. The data hold hundreds of thousands of clones, with approximately 88% observed a single time. Germline CDR1 reads SGHAT; CDR2 reads FQDESV (reference sequence). The CDR3 is 14 amino acids. V was clipped by 4 bases and J by 7 bases; unmatched bases: 8. The origin of this receptor is a young woman with COVID-19, enrolled during active disease. Sequencing input: peripheral blood. The chain combines TRBV11-1 with TRBJ1-1; 8 bases line up with TRBD1. The DNA of the CDR3 is TGTGCCAGCAGCTCGGACAGGGTGGGCCGTGAAGCTTTCTTT. Its translation: CASSSDRVGREAFF.